This T cell receptor beta chain was identified in a study of T cell responses to AZD1222 COVID-19 vaccine listed by TCRdb under 2021. About the full investigation: A total of under 250 trial participants underwent TCR sequencing, of whom approximately 200 had received two doses of AZD1222 and 26 had received two doses of the MenACWY control vaccine. Enrollment into the trials was organized by age into subgroups of 18-55, 56-69 and 70-plus years, and those subgroups contained approximately 160, 26 and 62 TCR-sequenced participants, respectively. Here is what the overall study found, with its caveats: Vaccine-associated CD4 TCRs spanned the whole spike protein, with dominant responses in regions 160-218 and 743-854. After two AZD1222 doses, spike-specific TCR breadth and depth were significantly higher than at day 0 and than in MenACWY recipients. In the small 56-69-year group, the increase in depth fell short of significance, most likely because of low power. Nearly half of unique spike-specific TCRs reportedly recognized epitopes outside regions mutated in the B.1.351 and B.1.1.7 variants. Participants were mostly white British and included more females than males, and it was suggested by the authors that clonal diversity may have been underestimated. Because no day 14 peak-response samples were available, the repertoires could be characterized only after the peak T cell response. Conclusions about previously exposed vaccinees were limited because only a handful of AZD1222 recipients were SARS-CoV-2 seropositive at baseline.

The sample's time point label, in plain terms: about 28 days (+/-7) after the second vaccine dose. AZD1222 recipients with second doses at about 4 weeks or about 12 weeks were pooled, because spike-specific TCR depth and breadth did not differ between schedules. Vaccinee samples came from UK trials COV001 and COV002, including a single-blind randomized controlled phase 2/3 trial of AZD1222 (ChAdOx1 nCoV-19) in healthy adults. For TCRbeta chain sequencing, PBMC samples from trial participants were taken at day 0 and at day 28 after the second dose. A remark on this clone: Its specific antigen is unknown. No base-level quality is on record; no much larger clone is a single base apart.

The CDR3 regions of human TCRbeta chains were analyzed by immunosequencing. Processing in the source paper ran as follows. TCRs in the repertoires were compared against a reference library of SARS-CoV-2-specific TCRs that had been generated with the MIRA antigen-specificity platform. Breadth meant the fraction of unique TCRs that were SARS-CoV-2-associated, whereas depth meant the fraction of total T cells that were SARS-CoV-2-associated. Using the MIRA data, each spike-specific TCR was assigned both to the spike region to which the TCR was reactive and to a CD4 or CD8 class. Log10-transformed breadth and depth values were compared by one-way ANOVA with Sidak's multiple comparisons tests. TCRdb retrieved this table from immuneACCESS and kept in-frame rearrangements only. Not all clones are present; in checked studies, unresolved V genes account for under half, and no reason is known for the remainder. For V, J and clone size, that table is used; D and trimming come from the DNA. In this sample the table shows 65,000 to 85,000 clones, 80% to 90% of which occur a single time. The ten largest make up around 9.3% of the sample.

CDR1 and CDR2 are drawn from the germline V gene (reference sequence): MNHNY, SVGAGI. The CDR3 sequence holds 13 residues, the cysteine and phenylalanine included. Kept here is only the CDR3 DNA, which spans 39 bases and is read in frame from base 1. Trimming takes 6 bases from V and 6 bases from J, and the germline ends sit 11 bases apart. The chain is encoded by TRBV6-6 joined to TRBJ2-2; the D region possibly corresponds to TRBD1 (5 bases align). The sample here was peripheral blood, taken 28 days after the second AZD1222 dose. The source of this sequence is an adult who received the AZD1222 COVID-19 vaccine. At the DNA level, the sequence is TGTGCCAGCAGCCTAGGACAAGCCGGGGAGCTGTTTTTT. This codes for CASSLGQAGELFF.